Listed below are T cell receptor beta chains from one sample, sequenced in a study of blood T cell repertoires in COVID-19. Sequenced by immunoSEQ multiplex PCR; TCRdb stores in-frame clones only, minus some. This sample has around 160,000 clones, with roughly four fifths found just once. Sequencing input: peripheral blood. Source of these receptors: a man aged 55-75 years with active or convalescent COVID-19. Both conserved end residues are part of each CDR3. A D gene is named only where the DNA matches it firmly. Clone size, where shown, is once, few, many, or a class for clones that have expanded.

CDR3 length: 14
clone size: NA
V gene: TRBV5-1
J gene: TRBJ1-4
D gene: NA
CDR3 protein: CASSLVGENEKLFF
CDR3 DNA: TGCGCCAGCAGCTTGGTTGGGGAGAATGAAAAACTGTTTTTT

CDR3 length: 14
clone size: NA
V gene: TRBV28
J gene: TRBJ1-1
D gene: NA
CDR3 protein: CASSLRGLNTEAFF
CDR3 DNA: TGTGCCAGCAGTTTACGGGGGTTGAACACTGAAGCTTTCTTT

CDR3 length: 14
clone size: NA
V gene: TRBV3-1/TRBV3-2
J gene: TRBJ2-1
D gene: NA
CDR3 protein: CASSHKAQGGEQFF
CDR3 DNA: TGTGCCAGCAGCCATAAAGCCCAGGGGGGTGAGCAGTTCTTC

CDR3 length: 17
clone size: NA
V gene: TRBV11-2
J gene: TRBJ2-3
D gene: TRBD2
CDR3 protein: CASSLVASSGSTDTQYF
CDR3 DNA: TGTGCCAGCAGCTTAGTCGCGTCTAGCGGGAGCACAGATACGCAGTATTTT

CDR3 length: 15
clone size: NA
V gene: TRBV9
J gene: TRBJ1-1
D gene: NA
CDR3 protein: CASSVVPAGNTEAFF
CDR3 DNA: TGTGCCAGCAGCGTAGTTCCCGCCGGGAACACTGAAGCTTTCTTT

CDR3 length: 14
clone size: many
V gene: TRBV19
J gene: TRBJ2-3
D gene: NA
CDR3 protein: CASGGDRETDTQYF
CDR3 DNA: TGTGCCAGCGGGGGGGACAGGGAGACAGATACGCAGTATTTT

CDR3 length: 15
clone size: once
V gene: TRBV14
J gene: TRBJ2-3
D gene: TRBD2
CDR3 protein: CASSQEGLVSDTQYF
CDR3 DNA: TGTGCCAGCAGCCAGGAAGGACTAGTTTCAGATACGCAGTATTTT

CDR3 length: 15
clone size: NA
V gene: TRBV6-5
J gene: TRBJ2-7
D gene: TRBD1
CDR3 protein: CASRPGTGGAYEQYF
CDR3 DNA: TGTGCCAGCAGACCCGGGACAGGGGGCGCCTACGAGCAGTACTTC

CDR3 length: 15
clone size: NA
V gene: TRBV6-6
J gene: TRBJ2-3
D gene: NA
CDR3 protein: CASSSPDRSTDTQYF
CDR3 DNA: TGTGCCAGCAGTTCCCCTGACAGGAGCACAGATACGCAGTATTTT

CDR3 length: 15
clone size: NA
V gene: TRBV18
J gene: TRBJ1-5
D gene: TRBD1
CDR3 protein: CASSSGTGDNQPQHF
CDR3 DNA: TGTGCCAGCTCATCCGGGACAGGGGACAATCAGCCCCAGCATTTT

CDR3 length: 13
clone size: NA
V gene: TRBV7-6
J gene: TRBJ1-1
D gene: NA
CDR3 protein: CASSLAQATPAFF
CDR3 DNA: TGTGCCAGCAGCTTAGCGCAGGCCACTCCGGCTTTCTTT

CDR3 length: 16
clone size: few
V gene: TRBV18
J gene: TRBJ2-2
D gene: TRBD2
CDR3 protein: CASSPVSAGVPGELFF
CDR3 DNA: TGTGCCAGCTCACCAGTCTCGGCGGGAGTACCCGGGGAGCTGTTTTTT

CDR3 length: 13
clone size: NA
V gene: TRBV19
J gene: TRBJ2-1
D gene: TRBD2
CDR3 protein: CASSILAANEQFF
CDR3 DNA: TGTGCCAGTAGTATCCTAGCGGCCAATGAGCAGTTCTTC

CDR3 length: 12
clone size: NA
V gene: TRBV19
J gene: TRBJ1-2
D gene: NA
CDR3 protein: CASLGGARGYTF
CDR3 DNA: TGTGCCAGTCTGGGGGGGGCTCGTGGCTACACCTTC

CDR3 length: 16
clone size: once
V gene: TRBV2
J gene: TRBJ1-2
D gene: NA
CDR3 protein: CASSENRPDRIYGYTF
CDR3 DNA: TGTGCCAGCAGTGAAAACCGCCCAGACAGGATTTATGGCTACACCTTC

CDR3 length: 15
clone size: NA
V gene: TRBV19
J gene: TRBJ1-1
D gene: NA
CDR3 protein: CASSISSRMNTEAFF
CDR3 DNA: TGTGCCAGTAGTATTAGCAGCCGAATGAACACTGAAGCTTTCTTT

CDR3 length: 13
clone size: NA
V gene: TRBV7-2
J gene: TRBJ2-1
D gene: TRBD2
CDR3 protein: CASSFRAGVEQFF
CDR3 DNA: TGTGCCAGCAGCTTCAGAGCGGGGGTGGAGCAGTTCTTC

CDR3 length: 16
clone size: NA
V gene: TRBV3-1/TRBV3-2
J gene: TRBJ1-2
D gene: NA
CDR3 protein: CASSLKRVPQGYGYTF
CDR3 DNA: TGTGCCAGCAGCCTAAAGCGGGTGCCCCAGGGATATGGCTACACCTTC

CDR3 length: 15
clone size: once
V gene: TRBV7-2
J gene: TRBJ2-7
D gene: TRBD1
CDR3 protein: CASSLRDRLTYEQYF
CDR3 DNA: TGTGCCAGCAGCCTCCGGGACAGGCTAACTTACGAGCAGTACTTC

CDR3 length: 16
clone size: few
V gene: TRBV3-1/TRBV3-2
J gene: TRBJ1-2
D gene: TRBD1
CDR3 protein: CASSPTPGQGNYGYTF
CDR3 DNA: TGTGCCAGCAGCCCTACACCGGGACAGGGTAACTATGGCTACACCTTC

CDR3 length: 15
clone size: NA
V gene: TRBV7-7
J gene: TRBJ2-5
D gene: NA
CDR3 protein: CASSPTGQFQETQYF
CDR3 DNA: TGTGCTAGCAGCCCCACCGGACAGTTCCAAGAGACCCAGTACTTC

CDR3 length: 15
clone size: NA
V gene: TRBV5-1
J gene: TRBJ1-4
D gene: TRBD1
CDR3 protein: CASSGGTGGNEKLFF
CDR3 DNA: TGCGCCAGCAGCGGAGGGACAGGGGGCAATGAAAAACTGTTTTTT

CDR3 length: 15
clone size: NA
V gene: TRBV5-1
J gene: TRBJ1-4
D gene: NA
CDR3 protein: CASSLRGALEEKLFF
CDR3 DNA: TGCGCCAGCAGCTTGCGCGGGGCGTTGGAGGAAAAACTGTTTTTT

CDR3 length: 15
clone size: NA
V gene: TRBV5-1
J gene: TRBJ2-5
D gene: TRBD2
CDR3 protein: CASTPSGGYQETQYF
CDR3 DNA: TGCGCCAGCACCCCGAGCGGGGGTTACCAAGAGACCCAGTACTTC

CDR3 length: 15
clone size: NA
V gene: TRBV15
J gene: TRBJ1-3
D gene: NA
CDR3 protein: CATSRDEGGGNTIYF
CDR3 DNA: TGTGCCACCAGCAGAGATGAGGGTGGTGGAAACACCATATATTTT

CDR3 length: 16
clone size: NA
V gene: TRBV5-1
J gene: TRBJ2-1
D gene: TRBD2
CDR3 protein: CASSLLTSGVYNEQFF
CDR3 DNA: TGCGCCAGCAGCCTCCTTACTAGCGGGGTATACAATGAGCAGTTCTTC

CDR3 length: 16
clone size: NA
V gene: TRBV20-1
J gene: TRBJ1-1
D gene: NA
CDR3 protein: CSASNRLTGRHTEAFF
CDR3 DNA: TGCAGTGCTAGTAACAGGCTTACCGGCCGTCACACTGAAGCTTTCTTT

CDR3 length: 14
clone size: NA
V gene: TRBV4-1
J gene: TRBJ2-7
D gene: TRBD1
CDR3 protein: CASRRGTGVGEQYF
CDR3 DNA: TGCGCCAGCAGGAGGGGGACAGGCGTGGGCGAGCAGTACTTC

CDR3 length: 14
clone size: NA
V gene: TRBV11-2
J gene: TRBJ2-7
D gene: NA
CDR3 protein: CASSPGGLPGEQYF
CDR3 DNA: TGTGCCAGCAGCCCCGGGGGTCTTCCGGGCGAGCAGTACTTC

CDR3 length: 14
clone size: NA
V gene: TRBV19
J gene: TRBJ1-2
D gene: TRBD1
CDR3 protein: CASSMSGQNYGYTF
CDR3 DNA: TGTGCCAGTAGTATGTCGGGACAGAACTATGGCTACACCTTC

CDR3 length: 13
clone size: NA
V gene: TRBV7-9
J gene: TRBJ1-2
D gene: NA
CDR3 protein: CASSLPGNYGYTF
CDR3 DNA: TGTGCCAGCAGCTTACCGGGGAACTATGGCTACACCTTC

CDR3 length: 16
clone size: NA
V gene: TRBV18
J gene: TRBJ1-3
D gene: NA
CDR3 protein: CASSPGTLGSGNTIYF
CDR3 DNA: TGTGCCAGCTCTCCGGGGACATTAGGCTCTGGAAACACCATATATTTT